These 8 T cell receptor beta chains came from one sample sequenced in a study of T-cell reconstitution after alpha-beta-depleted transplantation in children. A library of TCRbeta sequences, prepared with unique molecular identifiers, was generated. MiXCR, run by TCRdb on the PCR reads, gives a single entry per CDR3 protein. The sample lists 130,000 to 150,000 distinct CDR3 sequences, 8.5% to 10% occurring once. This specimen consisted of PBMCs, mostly from graft donor cells, obtained 180 days after TCRalphabeta/CD19-depleted stem cell transplant. Every receptor here comes from a female patient aged 2-9 years who had a stem cell transplant for congenital amegakaryocytic thrombocytopenia, so the T cells may come from the graft donor.

This clonotype was seen only a few times. The chain links TRBV20-1 to TRBJ1-6; weak D call: TRBD1 (5 bases). The CDR3 has 12 amino acids. Germline values: CDR1 DFQATT, CDR2 SNEGSKA (reference sequence). CDR3 residues: CSWGRYNSPLHF. CDR3 coding DNA: TGCAGCTGGGGGAGGTATAATTCACCCCTCCACTTT.

This sequence joins TRBV12-3 or TRBV12-4 and TRBJ2-2, with D unclear. CDR3 length: 15 residues. Trimming removed 3 bases from V and 0 bases from J, with 8 bases in between. CDR3 in DNA: TGTGCCAGCAGTTTGGGTCTCACGAACACCGGGGAGCTGTTTTTT. This sequence encodes CASSLGLTNTGELFF.

At least ten counts were recorded for this clonotype. The CDR3 nucleotides read TGTGCCAGCAGCTCGGGGAATGAGCAGTTCTTC. It is translated as CASSSGNEQFF. The chain couples TRBV14 to TRBJ2-1; tentative D call: TRBD2 (5 bases). The V and J ends lost 5 bases and 7 bases respectively, with 6 bases between them. Germline assignment: CDR1 SGHDN and CDR2 FVKESK. CDR3 size: 11 residues.

This clonotype was seen repeatedly, ten times or more. The chain links TRBV11-2 to TRBJ2-3; 7 bases are a match to TRBD1. V shed 5 bases, J shed 6 bases, and the junction held 5 bases outside the gene matches. Germline V gene lookup returns CDR1 SGHAT and CDR2 FQNNGV. CDR3 length equals 13 residues. CDR3 coding DNA: TGTGCCAGCAGCCGCAACAGGGGTGATACGCAGTATTTT. Amino acids: CASSRNRGDTQYF.

The chain combines TRBV29-1 with TRBJ2-4; D might be TRBD2 (5 bases). Germline CDR1 reads SQVTM; CDR2 reads ANQGSEA. The V end was cut by 6 bases, the J end by 2 bases, with 11 bases between. CDR3 length equals 13 residues. CDR3 protein: CSVAPGTKNIQYF. Here the CDR3 DNA reads TGCAGCGTCGCCCCGGGGACCAAAAACATTCAGTACTTC.

This clonotype was recorded many times. The chain carries TRBV12-3 or TRBV12-4 and TRBJ2-2; D uncertain. Trimming cost V 6 bases and J 7 bases, with 9 bases left between them. The CDR3 runs 12 residues. As DNA, the CDR3 is TGTGCCAGCAGCTCCGAATTCGGGGAGCTGTTTTTT. It yields the protein CASSSEFGELFF.

This clonotype was picked up a small number of times. The CDR3 sequence: CSATHRSLSTDTQYF. The CDR3 DNA follows: TGCAGTGCTACCCACAGGAGCCTCAGCACAGATACGCAGTATTTT. The J gene is TRBJ2-3, the V gene TRBV20-1; D possibly corresponds to TRBD1 (5 bases). CDR3 size: 15 residues. Germline V gives CDR1 DFQATT, CDR2 SNEGSKA (reference sequence). Deletions cut 4 bases from V and 0 bases from J, with 14 bases between.

In its sample, this clonotype was seen many times. V is TRBV3-1 and J is TRBJ2-5; D tentatively fits TRBD1 or TRBD2 (5 bases each). The CDR3 runs 12 residues. Germline CDR1 and CDR2: LGHDT and YNNKEL (reference sequence). Trimming removed 2 bases from V and 5 bases from J, with 6 bases in between. In DNA form, the CDR3 reads TGTGCCAGCAGCCAATGGGGGGAGACCCAGTACTTC. Protein sequence: CASSQWGETQYF.